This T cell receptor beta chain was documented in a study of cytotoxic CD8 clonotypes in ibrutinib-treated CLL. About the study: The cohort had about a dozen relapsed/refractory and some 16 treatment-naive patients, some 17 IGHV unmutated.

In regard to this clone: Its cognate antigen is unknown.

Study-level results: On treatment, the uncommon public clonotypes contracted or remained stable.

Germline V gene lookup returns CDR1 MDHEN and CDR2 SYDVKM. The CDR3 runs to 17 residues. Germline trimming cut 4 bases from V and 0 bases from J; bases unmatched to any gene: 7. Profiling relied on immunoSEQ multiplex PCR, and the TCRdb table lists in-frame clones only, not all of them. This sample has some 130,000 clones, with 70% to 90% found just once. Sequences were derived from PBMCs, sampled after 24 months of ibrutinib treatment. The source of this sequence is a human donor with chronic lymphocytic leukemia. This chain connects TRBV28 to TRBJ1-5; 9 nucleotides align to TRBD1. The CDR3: CASSSNGQGHSNQPQHF. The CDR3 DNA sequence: TGTGCCAGCAGTTCAAACGGACAGGGGCATAGCAATCAGCCCCAGCATTTT.